This is a list of T cell receptor beta chains from one sample in a study of chemoradiotherapy in HPV16-positive cancers. Repertoires were generated with immunoSEQ multiplex PCR, while TCRdb's copy carries only in-frame clones and drops some. Found here are 40,000 to 65,000 clones, about nine tenths of them singletons; the top ten hold approximately 3.5%. Source: blood, taken from a patient who underwent chemoradiotherapy. The receptors were gathered from a human donor with HPV-associated anogenital cancer. Each CDR3 is given with its conserved first and last residue. The D gene is left open where the match is weak. Where a row states a size, it is once, few, many or the class of an expanded clone; other rows omit it.

TGTGCCAGCAGCTCGATCGGGAATGGGGCCAACTCCCAGCCCCAGCATTTT CASSSIGNGANSQPQHF - TRBJ1-5 - TRBV7-9
TGTGCCAGCAGCTTGGTCGGGCAGACCCACTATGGCTACACCTTC CASSLVGQTHYGYTF - TRBJ1-2 - TRBV5-4
TGTGCCAGCAGTTACTCGAATCAAGGGCGAGAAAAACTGTTTTTT CASSYSNQGREKLFF - TRBJ1-4 - TRBV6-5
TGTGCCAGCAGCCGAGACCTGGACCAGCCCCAGCATTTT CASSRDLDQPQHF - TRBJ1-5 - TRBV6-4
TGCGCCAGCAGCCTCTACTTACTTAGCGGGAGGGGAGTCATAGAGCAGTACTTC CASSLYLLSGRGVIEQYF TRBD2 TRBJ2-7 - TRBV4-1
TGTGCCAGCAGCTTAAAGGGCCCGCCCAGAAACACCATATATTTT CASSLKGPPRNTIYF - TRBJ1-3 - TRBV7-6
TGTGCCAGCAAGGACAAAGCGAACACCGGGGAGCTGTTTTTT CASKDKANTGELFF - TRBJ2-2 - TRBV21-1
TGTGCCAGCAGCTTAGTGCAGGGGGACACCGGGGAGCTGTTTTTT CASSLVQGDTGELFF TRBD1 TRBJ2-2 - TRBV11-2
TGTGCCAGCAGCTTGGGGAAAGGGGGCTTTACTGAAGCTTTCTTT CASSLGKGGFTEAFF TRBD1 TRBJ1-1 - TRBV5-4
TGTGCCAGCAGTGAAGAGGGGCGGATCGGCTACACCTTC CASSEEGRIGYTF - TRBJ1-2 - TRBV6-1
TGCGCCAGCAGCCAAGAACGGGCTAACTATGGCTACACCTTC CASSQERANYGYTF - TRBJ1-2 - TRBV4-1
TGTGCCTGGAGTCCGGAAAACAGGGAAACTGAAGCTTTCTTT CAWSPENRETEAFF - TRBJ1-1 once TRBV30
TGCGCCAGCAGCTTGGTCGGCGGGACGGCCTCGAACACCGGGGAGCTGTTTTTT CASSLVGGTASNTGELFF - TRBJ2-2 - TRBV5-1
TGCGCCAGCAGCTTAACAGGTGATAGCAATCAGCCCCAGCATTTT CASSLTGDSNQPQHF - TRBJ1-5 - TRBV5-1
TGTGCCAGTACCCGGGACAGGGCGACCCAGCCCCAGCATTTT CASTRDRATQPQHF TRBD1 TRBJ1-5 - TRBV19
TGTGCTAGTGGTGGGACAGGTATTTACGAGCAGTACTTC CASGGTGIYEQYF TRBD1 TRBJ2-7 - TRBV12-5
TGTGCCAGCAGCGAGGGAGCGGGTACGCAGTATTTT CASSEGAGTQYF - TRBJ2-3 - TRBV9
TGCGCCAGCAGCCAGGAGGGCGGATCTAGCACAGATACGCAGTATTTT CASSQEGGSSTDTQYF - TRBJ2-3 - TRBV4-3
TGTGCCAGCAGCCAAGATAGGAGAACTAATGAAAAACTGTTTTTT CASSQDRRTNEKLFF - TRBJ1-4 - TRBV4-2
TGCGCCAGCAGCCAAGATTTAGGCGGGAGTCAAGGCGGGGAGCTGTTTTTT CASSQDLGGSQGGELFF TRBD2 TRBJ2-2 - TRBV4-3
TGTGCCAGCAGCTTAAATCTTGCGGGAGGACCCACAGATACGCAGTATTTT CASSLNLAGGPTDTQYF TRBD2 TRBJ2-3 few TRBV7-3
TGTGCCAGCAGTTTAACCGCGGCAGCTGGACTTAACTATGGCTACACCTTC CASSLTAAAGLNYGYTF - TRBJ1-2 - TRBV27
TGCGCCAGCAGCCCCAGAGGGACAGGGGGCTCTGAGACCCAGTACTTC CASSPRGTGGSETQYF TRBD1 TRBJ2-5 - TRBV5-1
TGTGCCAGCAGCCGATCCGGGACTAGTTACGAGCAGTACTTC CASSRSGTSYEQYF TRBD2 TRBJ2-7 few TRBV5-4
TGTGCCAGCAGTCCCGGGTTTCAAGGGTATGGCTACACCTTC CASSPGFQGYGYTF - TRBJ1-2 once TRBV27
TGTGCCAGCAGCCCCCTGCAGAGGGGTTACACTGAAGCTTTCTTT CASSPLQRGYTEAFF - TRBJ1-1 - TRBV7-3
TGTGCCAGCTTATTGAGGGGACTAGCGGGTAACTACGAGCAGTACTTC CASLLRGLAGNYEQYF TRBD2 TRBJ2-7 - TRBV7-8
TGTGCCAGCAGCTTAGCTAGCGGTCGGGAGACCCAGTACTTC CASSLASGRETQYF - TRBJ2-5 - TRBV7-2
TGTGCCAGCAGTGGTTCCGGGGAGCTGTTTTTT CASSGSGELFF - TRBJ2-2 - TRBV6-1
TGTGCCAGCAGCGTTGGTGGGACAGCAAATTCACCCCTCCACTTT CASSVGGTANSPLHF TRBD1 TRBJ1-6 - TRBV9
TGTGCCAGCAGCCCGTCTGCAGCGGCTGAAGCTTTCTTT CASSPSAAAEAFF - TRBJ1-1 - TRBV7-2
TGCAGCTCTGGGGGACGAGAGACCCAGTACTTC CSSGGRETQYF - TRBJ2-5 - TRBV29-1
TGTGCCAGCAGTTTATATGGGGGCTCCTACAATGAGCAGTTCTTC CASSLYGGSYNEQFF - TRBJ2-1 - TRBV27
TGTGCCAGTAGTATGGGTTTGGGGGCTGTTAACACCGGGGAGCTGTTTTTT CASSMGLGAVNTGELFF - TRBJ2-2 - TRBV19
TGCGCCAGCAGCTTGGACCGGCTAGAGGGCACGCAGTATTTT CASSLDRLEGTQYF - TRBJ2-3 - TRBV5-1
TGTGCCAGCAGCTTAGGGGCAGGGTTGAGCACTGAAGCTTTCTTT CASSLGAGLSTEAFF - TRBJ1-1 once TRBV11-1
TGTGCCAGCAGCCCATACAGGGGTGGTAATGAAAAACTGTTTTTT CASSPYRGGNEKLFF TRBD1 TRBJ1-4 - TRBV7-2
TGTGCCAGCAGCTTAGCAAACAGGGGAACTGGAAACACCATATATTTT CASSLANRGTGNTIYF TRBD1 TRBJ1-3 - TRBV7-2
TGCGCCAGCAGCCAAGATCGGGGGTCCGGGAGCACAGATACGCAGTATTTT CASSQDRGSGSTDTQYF - TRBJ2-3 - TRBV4-3
TGTGCCAGTAGTATAGATTGGGAGGGGGAGAAGTATTTT CASSIDWEGEKYF - TRBJ2-3 once TRBV19
TGTGCCAGCACCGGGGCGGAGGGGAATCAGCCCCAGCATTTT CASTGAEGNQPQHF - TRBJ1-5 - TRBV6-1
TGCGCCAGCAGCGACACAGGGATCCAAGAGACCCAGTACTTC CASSDTGIQETQYF - TRBJ2-5 - TRBV5-1
TGTGCCAGCAGTGGAGGGATTGAAGCTTTCTTT CASSGGIEAFF - TRBJ1-1 - TRBV25-1
TGTGCCAGCAGCCCCATAAGTCGGGGGGGCCAGGGAGAGCAGTACTTC CASSPISRGGQGEQYF TRBD2 TRBJ2-7 - TRBV7-2
TGTGCCAGCAGTCAGGGACAGGGCAATCAGCCCCAGCATTTT CASSQGQGNQPQHF TRBD1 TRBJ1-5 few TRBV6-5
TGTGCCAGCAGTGAGTTTACAGGGGGCAACTACTATGGCTACACCTTC CASSEFTGGNYYGYTF TRBD1 TRBJ1-2 - TRBV2